Sequencing of this T cell receptor (beta chain) was carried out in a study of neurological immune-mediated disorders. Findings and limits, study-wide: Sharing of CDR3 amino acid sequences among expanded clones across subjects was absent, suggesting private repertoires in all groups.

From the 5' RACE reads, TCRdb called clonotypes with MiXCR, one entry per CDR3 protein. Of about 74,000 distinct CDR3 sequences listed, 4% to 6% are singletons. From germline, CDR1 is MNHEY and CDR2 SVGAGI. The V end lost 2 bases, the J end lost 6 bases, and 13 bases lay between the germline ends. The CDR3 runs 15 residues. As to this clonotype: Its specificity is not known.

This TCR derives from a man in his late teens or twenties with multiple sclerosis. The V gene is TRBV6-5, the J gene TRBJ2-2, with no clear D. The sample taken for sequencing was PBMCs. The CDR3 reads CASSYASQKAGELFF. The CDR3 bases are TGTGCCAGCAGTTACGCCAGTCAGAAGGCCGGGGAGCTGTTTTTT.